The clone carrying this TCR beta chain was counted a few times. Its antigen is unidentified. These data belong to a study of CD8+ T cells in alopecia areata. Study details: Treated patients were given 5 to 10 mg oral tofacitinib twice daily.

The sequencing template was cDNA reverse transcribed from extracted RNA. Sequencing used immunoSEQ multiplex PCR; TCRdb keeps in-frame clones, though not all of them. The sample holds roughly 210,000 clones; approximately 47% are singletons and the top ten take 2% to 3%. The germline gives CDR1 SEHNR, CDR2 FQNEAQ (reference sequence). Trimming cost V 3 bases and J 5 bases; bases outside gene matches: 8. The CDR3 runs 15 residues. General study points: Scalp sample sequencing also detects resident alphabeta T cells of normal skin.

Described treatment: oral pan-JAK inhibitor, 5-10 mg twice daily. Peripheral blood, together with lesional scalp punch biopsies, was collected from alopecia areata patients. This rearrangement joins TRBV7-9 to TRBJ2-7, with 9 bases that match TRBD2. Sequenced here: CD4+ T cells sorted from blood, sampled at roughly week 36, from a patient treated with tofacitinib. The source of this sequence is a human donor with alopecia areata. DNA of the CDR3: TGTGCCAGCAGCTTTAGCGGGAGCGGGCTCGACGAGCAGTACTTC. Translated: CASSFSGSGLDEQYF.